A single sample gave rise to the 28 T cell receptor beta chains below, sequenced in a study of a mutant IDH1 vaccine in newly diagnosed glioma. No antigen has been identified for these receptors. Clones were read by immunoSEQ multiplex PCR, and TCRdb kept only the in-frame ones, dropping some. The sample has about 21,000 clones; about nine tenths are singletons. Time point: week 11, during vaccination. In the vaccine, a single dose held 300 ug of the mutant IDH1 20-mer peptide, along with topical imiquimod. This specimen was PBMCs, taken from a glioma patient whose treatment included an IDH1 peptide vaccine. These receptors were collected from a woman aged 40 to 49 with glioma.

This chain joins TRBV5-1 and TRBJ1-6; D is unresolved. CDR1 and CDR2 (germline): SGHRS, YFSETQ. The CDR3 has 15 residues. V dropped 0 bases and J dropped 7 bases, with 11 bases sitting between them. CDR3 nucleotides: TGCGCCAGCAGCTTGGAGGGTGCTGTGAATTCACCCCTCCACTTT. Translated, it gives CASSLEGAVNSPLHF.

The CDR3 DNA follows: TGTGCCTGGATTCGCCGGGCGTACGAGCAGTACTTC. Translation: CAWIRRAYEQYF. V gene TRBV30 combines with J gene TRBJ2-7, with unresolved D. CDR3 length: 12 amino acids. Germline V gene sequence: CDR1 GTSNPN, CDR2 SVGIG (reference sequence). V was pared by 4 bases and J by 4 bases, with 11 bases between.

This chain joins TRBV6-5 and TRBJ2-3; D possibly corresponds to TRBD2 (5 bases). Between the trimmed V and J ends, which lost 7 bases and 6 bases, there was a span of 14 bases. Germline CDR1 reads MNHEY; CDR2 reads SVGAGI. This CDR3 comprises 13 residues. CDR3 DNA sequence: TGTGCCAGCAAAACGAGGGCTGCGGATACGCAGTATTTT. Translation: CASKTRAADTQYF.

The rearrangement joins TRBV28 to TRBJ1-4; no reliable D call. Trimming removed 6 bases from V and 12 bases from J, with 17 bases in between. This CDR3 contains 13 residues. Germline V gene sequence: CDR1 MDHEN, CDR2 SYDVKM. CDR3 nucleotides: TGTGCCAGCAGCGTTCCAGACATTCGGCAACTGTTTTTT. Protein: CASSVPDIRQLFF.

This sequence joins TRBV30 and TRBJ1-3; weak D call: TRBD1 (6 bases). This CDR3 has 13 amino acids. Germline assignment: CDR1 GTSNPN and CDR2 SVGIG (reference sequence). The V end was cut by 2 bases, the J end by 3 bases, with 8 bases between. CDR3 sequence reads: CAWSQGFGNTIYF. CDR3 sequence (DNA): TGTGCCTGGAGTCAGGGGTTTGGAAACACCATATATTTT.

The V call is TRBV7-9, the J call TRBJ1-2; D is uncertain. V dropped 0 bases and J dropped 1 base, with 18 bases sitting between them. CDR3 size: 18 residues. The V gene's germline CDR1 is SEHNR and CDR2 FQNEAQ (reference sequence). The CDR3 DNA is TGTGCCAGCAGCTTAGCGATACCAGGCGACAAAAATAACTATGGCTACACCTTC. Translation: CASSLAIPGDKNNYGYTF.

This clone is a singleton in its sample. V usage is TRBV6-5 and J usage is TRBJ1-2; TRBD1 is a possible D gene (6 bases). Looked up from germline, CDR1 is MNHEY and CDR2 is SVGAGI. The CDR3 totals 14 residues. Between the trimmed V and J ends, which lost 5 bases and 5 bases, there was a span of 15 bases. Here the CDR3 DNA reads TGTGCCAGCAGTCTCGACGGGGGCGAGTATGGCTACACCTTC. Protein product: CASSLDGGEYGYTF.

The chain is built from TRBV5-4 and TRBJ1-3; D gene ambiguous. CDR1 is SGHNT, CDR2 YYREEE, per germline (reference sequence). This CDR3 spans 16 amino acids. V lost 3 bases and J lost 0, with 13 bases in between. CDR3 bases: TGTGCCAGCAGCTCTCGGACCGATGGCTCTGGAAACACCATATATTTT. It translates to CASSSRTDGSGNTIYF. The full variable domain, rest sourced from reference TRBV5-4 and TRBJ1-3, is ETGVTQSPTHLIKTRGQQVTLRCSSQSGHNTVSWYQQALGQGPQFIFQYYREEENGRGNFPPRFSGLQFPNYSSELNVNALELDDSALYLCASSSRTDGSGNTIYFGEGSWLTVV.

The chain joins TRBV18 to TRBJ1-1, with no clear D. This CDR3 region has 14 residues. Germline V gene sequence: CDR1 KGHSH, CDR2 LQKENI. V shed 2 bases and J shed 0 bases, with 7 bases lying between them. This CDR3 reads CASSPAAVNTEAFF. CDR3 in DNA: TGTGCCAGCTCACCAGCGGCGGTGAACACTGAAGCTTTCTTT.

This clone came up a few times. This chain joins TRBV5-1 and TRBJ2-1; the D is unclear. The V and J ends lost 3 bases and 8 bases respectively, with 15 bases between them. Germline CDR1 and CDR2: SGHRS and YFSETQ. The CDR3 spans 14 residues. CDR3 coding DNA: TGCGCCAGCAGCTCCCCGGCTAGTCGGGATGAGCAGTTCTTC. This translates into CASSSPASRDEQFF.

The genes are TRBV5-6 and TRBJ2-7; D unresolved. V lost 0 bases and J 6 bases, leaving 7 bases between the germline ends. This CDR3 spans 12 amino acids. Germline loops: CDR1 SGHDT, CDR2 YYEEEE. For the CDR3, the DNA is TGTGCCAGCAGCTTGGGATTGGTCGAGCAGTACTTC. Translated: CASSLGLVEQYF.

The chain uses TRBV12-5 and TRBJ1-1; no clear D gene. The CDR3 loop spans 12 amino acids. CDR1 and CDR2 (germline): LGHNT, FRNRAP. The V end lost 1 base, the J end lost 1 base, and 1 base lay between the germline ends. CDR3: CASGLENTEAFF. DNA for the CDR3: TGTGCTAGTGGTTTGGAGAACACTGAAGCTTTCTTT.

The chain has TRBV7-9 and TRBJ1-4; no clear D gene. Germline V lookup: CDR1 SEHNR, CDR2 FQNEAQ (reference sequence). The CDR3 covers 13 residues. V dropped 1 base and J dropped 6 bases, with 6 bases sitting between them. The CDR3 DNA follows: TGTGCCAGCAGCTTAGGGTACGATGAAAAACTGTTTTTT. It encodes CASSLGYDEKLFF. The full variable domain, with the rest looked up from reference TRBV7-9 and TRBJ1-4, is DTGVSQNPRHKITKRGQNVTFRCDPISEHNRLYWYRQTLGQGPEFLTYFQNEAQLEKSRLLSDRFSAERPKGSFSTLEIQRTEQGDSAMYLCASSLGYDEKLFFGSGTQLSVL.

The J gene is TRBJ2-7, the V gene TRBV6-1; D call uncertain. V was clipped by 4 bases and J by 1 base, with 8 bases between them. The V gene's germline CDR1 is MNHNS and CDR2 SASEGT. This CDR3 region has 13 residues. CDR3 protein: CASSGVNSYEQYF. The CDR3 DNA follows: TGTGCCAGCAGTGGAGTTAATTCCTACGAGCAGTACTTC.

The chain recombines TRBV6-1 with TRBJ2-5, with a possible D match to TRBD2 (6 bases). The V end was cut by 6 bases, the J end by 4 bases, with 18 bases between. The CDR3 is made up of 15 amino acids. CDR1 is MNHNS and CDR2 is SASEGT in the germline V gene. DNA for the CDR3: TGTGCCAGCAGGGTCGGACACGTCGGGGGAGAGACCCAGTACTTC. This gives the protein CASRVGHVGGETQYF.

The chain recombines TRBV28 with TRBJ2-1; 9 nucleotides line up with TRBD2. The CDR3 runs to 15 residues. CDR1 MDHEN and CDR2 SYDVKM come from the germline V gene. V dropped 6 bases and J dropped 4; count of bases not matched to a gene: 7. The CDR3 is CASSPGLATYNEQFF. CDR3 DNA sequence: TGTGCCAGCAGCCCGGGACTAGCTACATACAATGAGCAGTTCTTC.

The genes are TRBV28 and TRBJ1-1; no definite D call. CDR3 length: 14 residues. V lost 1 base and J 2 bases, leaving 8 bases between the germline ends. Germline assignment: CDR1 MDHEN and CDR2 SYDVKM. CDR3 amino acids: CASSLLPINTEAFF. DNA of the CDR3: TGTGCCAGCAGTTTATTGCCCATAAACACTGAAGCTTTCTTT.

The chain uses TRBV2 and TRBJ2-5; D gene uncertain. The CDR3 runs 12 residues. Germline values: CDR1 SNHLY, CDR2 FYNNEI. The V and J ends lost 3 bases and 5 bases respectively, with 7 bases between them. The DNA of the CDR3 is TGTGCCAGCAGTGAGGAACGGGAGACCCAGTACTTC. The encoded protein is CASSEERETQYF. Together with reference TRBV2 and TRBJ2-5, the CDR3 gives the full variable domain: EPEVTQTPSHQVTQMGQEVILRCVPISNHLYFYWYRQILGQKVEFLVSFYNNEISEKSEIFDDQFSVERPDGSNFTLKIRSTKLEDSAMYFCASSEERETQYFGPGTRLLVL.

V usage is TRBV30 and J usage is TRBJ2-7; the D is unclear. Germline V CDR1 and CDR2: GTSNPN, SVGIG (reference sequence). The CDR3 has 13 amino acids. The V end lost 1 base, the J end lost 1 base, and 8 bases lay between the germline ends. DNA for the CDR3: TGTGCCTGGAGTGCACCTCAATCCTACGAGCAGTACTTC. Translating it yields CAWSAPQSYEQYF. The full variable domain, in which reference TRBV30 and TRBJ2-7 provide the parts outside the CDR3, is SQTIHQWPATLVQPVGSPLSLECTVEGTSNPNLYWYRQAAGRGLQLLFYSVGIGQISSEVPQNLSASRPQDRQFILSSKKLLLSDSGFYLCAWSAPQSYEQYFGPGTRLTVT.

The chain couples TRBV5-4 to TRBJ1-2, with D perhaps TRBD1 (5 bases). The V and J ends lost 2 bases and 4 bases respectively, with 9 bases between them. CDR3 length: 13 amino acids. In germline, CDR1 is SGHNT, CDR2 YYREEE (reference sequence). The CDR3 sequence: CASSFGASYGYTF. The CDR3 bases are TGTGCCAGCAGCTTCGGGGCGAGCTATGGCTACACCTTC. The entire variable domain, with the rest obtained from reference TRBV5-4 and TRBJ1-2, is as follows: ETGVTQSPTHLIKTRGQQVTLRCSSQSGHNTVSWYQQALGQGPQFIFQYYREEENGRGNFPPRFSGLQFPNYSSELNVNALELDDSALYLCASSFGASYGYTFGSGTRLTVV.

V and J are TRBV7-2 and TRBJ2-5; TRBD2 matches at 10 bases. The CDR3 loop spans 16 amino acids. Germline values: CDR1 SGHTA, CDR2 FQGNSA. V trimming: 5 bases; J trimming: 5 bases; junction bases outside the gene matches: 11. CDR3 region: CASSREEAGGRETQYF. In nucleotides, the CDR3 is TGTGCCAGCAGCAGAGAGGAAGCGGGGGGGCGTGAGACCCAGTACTTC.

This chain connects TRBV5-1 to TRBJ2-2; no definite D call. The V gene lost 4 bases and the J gene lost 6 bases, with 13 bases spanning the gap. The CDR3 covers 14 residues. The germline V gene encodes CDR1 SGHRS and CDR2 YFSETQ. DNA of the CDR3: TGCGCCAGCAGCCTTGTGGGCCCCCCCGGGGAGCTGTTTTTT. Its translation is CASSLVGPPGELFF.

This sequence joins TRBV7-3 and TRBJ2-3; 7 nucleotides line up with TRBD2. Trimming took 2 bases from V and 10 from J; bases not matched to a gene: 24. CDR1 is SGHTA and CDR2 is FQGTGA in the germline V gene. The CDR3 extends over 19 amino acids. The CDR3 DNA sequence: TGTGCCAGCAGCTTATCGGGACTGACTAGCCAATACCAACCCCTTGCGCAGTATTTT. It translates to CASSLSGLTSQYQPLAQYF. The full variable domain, in which reference TRBV7-3 and TRBJ2-3 provide the parts outside the CDR3, is GAGVSQTPSNKVTEKGKYVELRCDPISGHTALYWYRQSLGQGPEFLIYFQGTGAADDSGLPNDRFFAVRPEGSVSTLKIQRTERGDSAVYLCASSLSGLTSQYQPLAQYFGPGTRLTVL.

This chain uses TRBV4-3 with TRBJ2-7; TRBD2 might be the D (6 bases). Deletions cut 1 base from V and 5 bases from J, with 18 bases between. The CDR3 has 16 residues. Germline assignment: CDR1 LGHNA and CDR2 YSLEER. The CDR3 here is CASSQGWAGRRNEQYF. In nucleotides, the CDR3 is TGCGCCAGCAGCCAAGGGTGGGCGGGGCGAAGGAACGAGCAGTACTTC.

The chain has TRBV7-2 and TRBJ2-7, with TRBD2 identical over 7 bases. In germline, CDR1 is SGHTA, CDR2 FQGNSA. The CDR3 is made up of 17 amino acids. V dropped 5 bases and J dropped 2; count of bases not matched to a gene: 15. The CDR3 loop is CASSAAAGASGPYEQYF. The CDR3 nucleotides read TGTGCCAGCAGCGCCGCCGCCGGGGCTAGCGGACCCTACGAGCAGTACTTC.

The rearrangement uses TRBV4-1 and TRBJ2-7; the D is unclear. This CDR3 is 12 amino acids long. V was trimmed by 3 bases and J by 0 bases, leaving 3 bases between them. Germline CDR1 and CDR2: MGHRA and YSYEKL. The CDR3: CASSHFSYEQYF. The CDR3 nucleotides are TGCGCCAGCAGCCACTTCTCCTACGAGCAGTACTTC.

In its sample, this clone was seen once. The chain carries TRBV7-9 and TRBJ1-4, with D perhaps TRBD1 (6 bases). Germline V CDR1 and CDR2: SEHNR, FQNEAQ (reference sequence). V gave up 5 bases and J gave up 4 bases, with 11 bases separating them. CDR3 size: 14 residues. The CDR3 spells CASSPRGINEKLFF. The DNA for the CDR3 is TGTGCCAGCAGCCCCAGGGGAATTAATGAAAAACTGTTTTTT.

In this sample, this clone turned up a few times. The chain recombines TRBV4-1 with TRBJ1-1; D is possibly TRBD1 (5 bases). V was clipped by 3 bases and J by 0 bases, with 17 bases between them. The germline V gene encodes CDR1 MGHRA and CDR2 YSYEKL. The CDR3 loop spans 17 amino acids. CDR3 bases: TGCGCCAGCAGCCACCTTCAGGGATTGGCCATGAACACTGAAGCTTTCTTT. Amino acid sequence: CASSHLQGLAMNTEAFF.